This T cell receptor beta chain is drawn from a study of beta chain features in type 1 diabetes. In regard to this clone: What it binds is unknown.

Study-wide findings and caveats: All four CD4+ subsets of Type 1 diabetes patients contained TCRB CDR3s that were moderately but significantly shorter.

The entirety of the isolated RNA underwent reverse transcription, so expressed TCRB transcripts were sequenced. TCRdb's table, derived via immunoSEQ multiplex PCR, lists solely in-frame clones and lacks some. The repertoire holds approximately 120,000 clones, about 40% seen once, with 0.065% in the top ten. Sorting based on CD45RO/CCR7/CD25/CD127/CD95/CD27 separated CD4+ naive, central memory, regulatory and stem cell-like memory cells. Germline CDR1 reads LNHDA; CDR2 reads SQIVND (reference sequence). CDR3 length: 14 amino acids. V lost 3 bases to trimming and J lost 0 bases, with 8 bases between them.

The J gene is TRBJ1-1, the V gene TRBV19; D is perhaps TRBD1 (5 bases). The receptor was derived from a woman aged 18-30 years in good health. The specimen was stem cell memory CD4+ T cells from blood. The DNA of the CDR3 is TGTGCCAGTAGTATGCGGACATTGAACACTGAAGCTTTCTTT. Its protein product is CASSMRTLNTEAFF. The whole variable domain, filled in from reference TRBV19 and TRBJ1-1, reads DGGITQSPKYLFRKEGQNVTLSCEQNLNHDAMYWYRQDPGQGLRLIYYSQIVNDFQKGDIAEGYSVSREKKESFPLTVTSAQKNPTAFYLCASSMRTLNTEAFFGQGTRLTVV.